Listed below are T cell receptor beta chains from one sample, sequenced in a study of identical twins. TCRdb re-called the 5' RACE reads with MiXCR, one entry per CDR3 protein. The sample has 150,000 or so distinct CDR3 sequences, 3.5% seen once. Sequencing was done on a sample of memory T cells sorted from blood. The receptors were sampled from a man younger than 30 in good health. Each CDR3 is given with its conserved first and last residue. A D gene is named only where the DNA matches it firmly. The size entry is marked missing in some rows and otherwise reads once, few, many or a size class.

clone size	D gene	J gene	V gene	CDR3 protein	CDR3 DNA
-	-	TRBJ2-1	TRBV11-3	CASSPFSGTVYNEQFF	TGTGCCAGCAGCCCGTTCAGCGGGACAGTTTACAATGAGCAGTTCTTC
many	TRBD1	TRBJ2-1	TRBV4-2	CASSQWGTGDNEQFF	TGTGCCAGCAGCCAATGGGGGACAGGGGACAATGAGCAGTTCTTC
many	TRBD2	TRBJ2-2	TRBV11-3	CASSLYLAANTGELFF	TGTGCCAGCAGCTTATATCTAGCGGCGAACACCGGGGAGCTGTTTTTT
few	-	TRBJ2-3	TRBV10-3	CAISAYGTDTQYF	TGTGCCATCAGTGCGTACGGCACAGATACGCAGTATTTT
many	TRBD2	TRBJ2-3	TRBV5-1	CACGGGLATSTDTQYF	TGCGCCTGCGGGGGCGGACTAGCGACTAGCACAGATACGCAGTATTTT
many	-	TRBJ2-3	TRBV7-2	CASSLEDSPIGTDTQYF	TGTGCCAGCAGCTTAGAGGACAGTCCGATTGGCACAGATACGCAGTATTTT
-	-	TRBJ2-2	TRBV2	CASSEVRDTGELFF	TGTGCCAGCAGTGAGGTCCGAGACACCGGGGAGCTGTTTTTT
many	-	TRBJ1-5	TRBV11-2	CASSVGRSNQPQHF	TGTGCCAGCAGCGTTGGGCGTAGCAATCAGCCCCAGCATTTT
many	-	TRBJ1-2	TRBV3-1	CASSQGGSRNYGYTF	TGTGCCAGCAGCCAAGGGGGCTCGAGGAACTATGGCTACACCTTC
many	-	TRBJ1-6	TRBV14	CASSHDYSPLHF	TGTGCCAGCAGCCATGACTATTCACCCCTCCACTTT
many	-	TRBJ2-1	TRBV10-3	CAISENRERHPTEQFF	TGTGCCATCAGTGAGAACAGGGAGAGACACCCCACTGAGCAGTTCTTC
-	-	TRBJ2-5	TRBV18	CASSPGQARETQYF	TGTGCCAGCTCACCAGGGCAGGCTAGGGAGACCCAGTACTTC
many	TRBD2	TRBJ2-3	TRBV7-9	CASSPQREKADTQYF	TGTGCCAGCAGTCCTCAGCGGGAGAAGGCAGATACGCAGTATTTT
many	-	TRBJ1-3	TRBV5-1	CASSLGVQSGNTIYF	TGCGCCAGCAGCTTGGGTGTACAGTCTGGAAACACCATATATTTT
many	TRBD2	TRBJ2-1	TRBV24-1	CATSLSGSDEQFF	TGTGCCACCAGCCTGAGCGGGAGCGATGAGCAGTTCTTC
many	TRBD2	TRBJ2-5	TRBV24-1	CATSDGIAGAPRETQYF	TGTGCCACCAGTGATGGTATAGCGGGAGCCCCACGGGAGACCCAGTACTTC
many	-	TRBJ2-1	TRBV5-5	CASSLVGGDNEQFF	TGTGCCAGCAGCTTGGTGGGGGGCGACAATGAGCAGTTCTTC
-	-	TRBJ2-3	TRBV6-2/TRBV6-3	CASSYSPDTQYF	TGTGCCAGCAGTTACAGTCCAGATACGCAGTATTTT
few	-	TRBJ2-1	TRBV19	CASSMTRDREQFF	TGTGCCAGTAGTATGACGAGGGATCGGGAGCAGTTCTTC
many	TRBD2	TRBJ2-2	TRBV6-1	CASSRLSAGGTGELFF	TGTGCCAGCAGTCGACTTTCAGCGGGAGGAACCGGGGAGCTGTTTTTT
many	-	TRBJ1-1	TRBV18	CASSPTPYEAFF	TGTGCCAGCTCACCCACACCGTATGAAGCTTTCTTT
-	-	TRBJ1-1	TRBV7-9	CASSLDRVNEAFF	TGTGCCAGCAGCTTAGACAGGGTCAATGAAGCTTTCTTT
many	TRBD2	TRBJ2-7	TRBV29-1	CSVAGTRQTHEQYF	TGCAGCGTCGCCGGGACTAGACAGACCCACGAGCAGTACTTC